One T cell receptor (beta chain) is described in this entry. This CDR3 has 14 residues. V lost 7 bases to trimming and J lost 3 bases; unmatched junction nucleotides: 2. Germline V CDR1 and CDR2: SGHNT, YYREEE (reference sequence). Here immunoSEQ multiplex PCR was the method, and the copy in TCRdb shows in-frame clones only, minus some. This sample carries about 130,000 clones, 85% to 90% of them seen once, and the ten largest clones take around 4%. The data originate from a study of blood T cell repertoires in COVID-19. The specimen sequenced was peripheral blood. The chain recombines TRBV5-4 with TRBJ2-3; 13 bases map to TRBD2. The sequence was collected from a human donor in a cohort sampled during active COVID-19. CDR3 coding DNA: TGTGCCAGCGGACTAGCGGGAGAAACAGATACGCAGTATTTT. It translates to CASGLAGETDTQYF.